The next 14 T cell receptor beta chains were all read from a single sample in a study of OX40 agonist ivuxolimab in advanced cancers. Here immunoSEQ multiplex PCR was the method, and the copy in TCRdb shows in-frame clones only, minus some. This repertoire shows more than 80,000 clones, about 87% found once; its top ten account for 1.5% to 2%. The specimen comprised CD4+ or CD8+ T cells sorted from blood, sampled in a trial of the OX40 agonist ivuxolimab. The receptors shown here come from an adult with an advanced solid tumor such as melanoma, head and neck, liver or kidney cancer.

The gene calls are TRBV7-2 and TRBJ2-4; TRBD2 aligns across 9 bases. CDR3 size: 14 residues. Germline CDR1 SGHTA, CDR2 FQGNSA. J was trimmed by 8 bases and V by 2 bases; bases with no gene match: 4. The CDR3 DNA reads TGTGCCAGCAGCTTAAGTCCTAGCGGGGACATTCAGTACTTC. Its translation is CASSLSPSGDIQYF.

V is TRBV2 and J is TRBJ2-1, with D perhaps assigned TRBD1 or TRBD2 (5 bases each). Trimming stripped 7 bases from V and 10 bases from J, with 17 bases between. The CDR3 has 13 residues. Per germline, CDR1 SNHLY and CDR2 FYNNEI. This CDR3 reads CASNQDSPGEQFF. The CDR3 DNA reads TGTGCCAGCAACCAAGACAGTCCGGGGGAGCAGTTCTTC. Full variable domain (outside the CDR3, taken from reference TRBV2 and TRBJ2-1): EPEVTQTPSHQVTQMGQEVILRCVPISNHLYFYWYRQILGQKVEFLVSFYNNEISEKSEIFDDQFSVERPDGSNFTLKIRSTKLEDSAMYFCASNQDSPGEQFFGPGTRLTVL.

The chain couples TRBV7-2 to TRBJ2-7; D is undetermined. V lost 8 bases and J 2 bases, leaving 13 bases between the germline ends. Germline CDR1 is SGHTA and CDR2 is FQGNSA. The CDR3 length is 13 residues. The CDR3 bases are TGTGCCAGCGCGGCTCAAAGCCCCTACGAGCAGTACTTC. Its translation: CASAAQSPYEQYF.

The rearrangement joins TRBV10-2 to TRBJ2-3; 9 bases match TRBD2. Germline V lookup: CDR1 WSHSY, CDR2 SAAADI. The V and J ends lost 7 bases and 1 base, in that order; junction bases with no gene match: 6. The CDR3 is 15 residues long. This CDR3 is CASMGGRAGTDTQYF. Written as DNA, the CDR3 is TGCGCCAGCATGGGCGGGAGGGCGGGCACAGATACGCAGTATTTT.

This rearrangement joins TRBV29-1 to TRBJ2-5, with D possibly TRBD2 on 5 matching bases. The ends were cut back, 4 bases at V and 2 bases at J, with 17 bases in the middle. The CDR3 is made up of 15 amino acids. Germline CDR1 and CDR2: SQVTM and ANQGSEA. The CDR3 reads CSVAPRGSPQETQYF. The CDR3 DNA sequence: TGCAGCGTTGCTCCCCGCGGGTCCCCTCAAGAGACCCAGTACTTC. Looking up the rest from reference TRBV29-1 and TRBJ2-5 gives the full variable domain: SAVISQKPSRDICQRGTSLTIQCQVDSQVTMMFWYRQQPGQSLTLIATANQGSEATYESGFVIDKFPISRPNLTFSTLTVSNMSPEDSSIYLCSVAPRGSPQETQYFGPGTRLLVL.

The chain couples TRBV21-1 to TRBJ1-4. TRBV21-1 is listed as a pseudogene. The CDR3 extends over 14 amino acids. CDR3 in amino acids: CASSKTATNEKLFF. The CDR3 nucleotides read TGTGCCAGCAGCAAAACGGCAACTAATGAAAAACTGTTTTTT.

The chain combines TRBV6-5 with TRBJ2-7; D unclear. The CDR3 covers 13 residues. With 7 bases removed from V and 2 bases from J, the gap between germline ends came to 12 bases. The V gene's germline CDR1 is MNHEY and CDR2 SVGAGI. The CDR3 spells CASKYSGPYEQYF. The CDR3 nucleotides read TGTGCCAGCAAGTACAGTGGCCCCTACGAGCAGTACTTC.

CDR3 sequence reads: CASSLSPPYGNTIYF. The CDR3 DNA reads as TGTGCCAGCAGCCTTAGCCCGCCGTACGGAAACACCATATATTTT. The genes are TRBV6-5 and TRBJ1-3; no definite D call. The CDR3 loop spans 15 amino acids. Germline CDR1 MNHEY, CDR2 SVGAGI. Between the trimmed V and J ends, which lost 6 bases and 4 bases, there was a span of 16 bases.

There are a few counts of this clone. One end of the junction does not line up with germline, which may come from a read error. The CDR3 loop is CASSLVAGGPDTQYF. The CDR3 bases are TGTGCTAGCAGCTTAGTAGCGGGGGGGCCGGATACGCAGTATTTT. V gene TRBV7-7 combines with J gene TRBJ2-3; the match to TRBD2 covers 11 bases. This CDR3 contains 15 residues. In germline, CDR1 is SSHAT, CDR2 FNYEAQ (reference sequence).

In this sample, this clone turned up a few times. This rearrangement joins TRBV9 to TRBJ1-6; D unresolved. There are 13 residues in the CDR3. Germline V lookup: CDR1 SGDLS, CDR2 YYNGEE. Trimming left V 4 bases short and J 8 bases short, with 10 bases between. As DNA, the CDR3 is TGTGCCAGCAGCCCCCTCATGGATTCACCCCTCCACTTT. This sequence encodes CASSPLMDSPLHF.

This chain connects TRBV7-2 to TRBJ2-3, with a tentative D call TRBD2 (5 bases). This CDR3 comprises 18 residues. Germline CDR1 is SGHTA and CDR2 is FQGNSA. Trimming removed 7 bases from V and 4 bases from J, with 27 bases in between. The DNA for the CDR3 is TGTGCCAGCACCTCCCGGCCCGGGCCAACACTAGGTGCAGATACGCAGTATTTT. Its translation: CASTSRPGPTLGADTQYF.

The rearrangement joins TRBV19 to TRBJ2-2; no definite D call. Trimming cost V 3 bases and J 0 bases, with 8 bases left between them. Germline V gene lookup returns CDR1 LNHDA and CDR2 SQIVND (reference sequence). The CDR3 length is 15 residues. The CDR3 nucleotides read TGTGCCAGTAGTATGAGCTTTGCGAACACCGGGGAGCTGTTTTTT. Translation gives CASSMSFANTGELFF.

A note on this clone: Being one base from a much bigger clone, this may be a read error. Different DNA sequences within this sample yield the same CDR3. The V call is TRBV5-1, the J call TRBJ1-3, with 7 nucleotides matching TRBD1. J was trimmed by 1 base and V by 2 bases; bases with no gene match: 12. The CDR3 is made up of 18 amino acids. Germline CDR1 reads SGHRS; CDR2 reads YFSETQ. The CDR3 sequence: CASSFWEQGGSSGNTIYF. The CDR3 region has the DNA TGCGCCAGCAGCTTCTGGGAGCAGGGGGGTTCTTCTGGAAACACCATATATTTT.

V and J are TRBV5-6 and TRBJ2-3; D may be TRBD2 (6 bases). The CDR3 has 14 amino acids. Per the germline V gene, CDR1 is SGHDT and CDR2 is YYEEEE. The V and J ends lost 4 bases and 1 base respectively, with 10 bases between them. The CDR3 nucleotides read TGTGCCAGCAGCCTCTCGGGGGGCACAGATACGCAGTATTTT. Protein: CASSLSGGTDTQYF.